Described below is a single T cell receptor beta chain sequence and its context. Its matching antigen is unknown. RNA amounts of about 0.5 to 1 ug underwent reverse transcription with random hexamers. Via MiXCR, TCRdb re-called the immunoSEQ multiplex PCR reads, giving one row per CDR3 protein. The sample includes 65,000 to 85,000 distinct CDR3 sequences, about 94% of them seen just once. V lost 3 bases and J lost 2; bases outside the gene matches: 2. Germline V CDR1 and CDR2: LNHDA, SQIVND (reference sequence). The CDR3 is 14 residues long. This entry is derived from a study of CD8 T cells in Susac syndrome. Whole-study context: When their blood was taken, the Susac syndrome patients had either not yet had any therapy, were taking corticosteroids, or were taking intravenous immunoglobulin alone.

Points from the study as a whole: The peak of CD8+ clonal expansion in Susac was seen in TEMRA cells and active patients.

The TCR sequence derives from a human donor with Susac syndrome. The source material was CD8+ T cells from PBMCs. The chain recombines TRBV19 with TRBJ1-2; 8 bases match TRBD1. The CDR3 spells CASSIPGGNYGYTF. Written as DNA, the CDR3 is TGTGCCAGTAGTATTCCAGGGGGCAACTATGGCTACACCTTC.